This T cell receptor beta chain was identified during a study of cytotoxic CD8 clonotypes in ibrutinib-treated CLL. Germline V gives CDR1 SGHTS, CDR2 YDEGEE. The CDR3 totals 16 residues. After removal of 4 bases from V and 1 base from J, the junction contained 8 bases not matched to a gene. Assay: immunoSEQ multiplex PCR; the TCRdb copy retains only in-frame clones and omits some. The table records 200,000 to 250,000 clones, 79% of them present only once. The material sequenced was PBMCs, taken after 12 months of ibrutinib treatment. The chain joins TRBV5-8 to TRBJ2-3, with TRBD2 matching over 8 bases. The clonotype originates from a human donor with chronic lymphocytic leukemia. The CDR3 coding sequence is TGTGCCAGCAGCGCCGCGGGAGGACGGGGCACAGATACGCAGTATTTT. Its translation: CASSAAGGRGTDTQYF.